The 20 T cell receptor beta chains given below trace back to one sample, sequenced in a study of shared clonotypes between healthy human individuals. The naive CD8 fraction comprised CD45RO-negative cells positively selected for CCR7 and excluded terminally differentiated effector memory CD45RA+ cells. Libraries were prepared by immunoSEQ multiplex PCR; TCRdb keeps only in-frame clonotypes and omits some of them. The profile covers roughly 590,000 clones, with around 95% appearing a single time and 0.095% to 0.12% taken by the ten largest. The specimen sequenced was naive CD8+ T cells sorted from blood. These TCRs come from a woman aged 25 to 39 in good health.

V usage is TRBV28 and J usage is TRBJ1-2; D is perhaps TRBD1 (6 bases). Trimming pared 5 bases from V and 5 bases from J, leaving 15 bases between. This CDR3 contains 14 residues. Looked up from germline, CDR1 is MDHEN and CDR2 is SYDVKM. This chain's CDR3 is CASSLVQGRYGYTF. The CDR3 DNA is TGTGCCAGCAGTCTAGTACAGGGACGGTATGGCTACACCTTC.

The chain combines TRBV21-1 with TRBJ2-7. TRBV21-1 is flagged as a pseudogene. The length of the CDR3 is 21 residues. The CDR3 spells CASSNFRCFLRRCSRTYEQYF. CDR3 DNA: TGTGCCAGCAGCAACTTCCGATGTTTTCTTCGCCGTTGTTCACGAACCTACGAGCAGTACTTC.

Details on this clone: Other nucleotide sequences in the sample specify the same CDR3. The chain combines TRBV5-1 with TRBJ1-5; D is possibly TRBD1 (6 bases). Germline CDR1 SGHRS, CDR2 YFSETQ. The V and J ends lost 4 bases and 6 bases respectively, with 14 bases between them. This CDR3 spans 14 amino acids. The CDR3 sequence: CASSLEGGIQPQHF. The CDR3 DNA follows: TGCGCCAGCAGCCTGGAGGGGGGGATTCAGCCCCAGCATTTT.

There are a few counts of this clone. Other DNA sequences in this specimen translate into the identical CDR3. The chain joins TRBV27 to TRBJ2-3; the match to TRBD2 covers 14 bases. Germline assignment: CDR1 MNHEY and CDR2 SMNVEV (reference sequence). The CDR3 is 15 residues long. V shed 5 bases, J shed 5 bases, and the junction held 3 bases outside the gene matches. The CDR3: CASSPGTSGRDTQYF. CDR3 DNA: TGTGCCAGCAGTCCCGGGACTAGCGGGAGAGATACGCAGTATTTT.

This sequence joins TRBV5-6 and TRBJ2-7, with TRBD1 as a possible D gene (6 bases). CDR1 SGHDT and CDR2 YYEEEE come from the germline V gene. This CDR3 region has 13 residues. V gave up 5 bases and J gave up 1 base, with 10 bases separating them. The CDR3 is CASRSDRSYEQYF. CDR3 nucleotides: TGTGCCAGCAGATCGGACAGATCCTACGAGCAGTACTTC.

This chain links TRBV7-7 with TRBJ2-7; a weak D match, TRBD2 (5 bases). CDR1 is SSHAT and CDR2 is FNYEAQ in the germline V gene (reference sequence). V gave up 4 bases and J gave up 6 bases, with 13 bases separating them. CDR3 length: 13 residues. The CDR3 loop is CASSSRPGFEQYF. The CDR3 DNA follows: TGTGCCAGCAGCTCCCGGCCGGGGTTCGAGCAGTACTTC.

The chain carries TRBV7-3 and TRBJ2-4; the D gene is possibly TRBD1 (6 bases). The CDR3 spans 16 residues. Germline-derived CDR1 and CDR2 are SGHTA and FQGTGA. The ends were cut back, 5 bases at V and 0 bases at J, with 14 bases in the middle. The DNA for the CDR3 is TGTGCCAGCAGCCCCCAAACAGGGCTAGCCAAAAACATTCAGTACTTC. This sequence encodes CASSPQTGLAKNIQYF. The whole variable domain, remainder taken from reference TRBV7-3 and TRBJ2-4, is GAGVSQTPSNKVTEKGKYVELRCDPISGHTALYWYRQSLGQGPEFLIYFQGTGAADDSGLPNDRFFAVRPEGSVSTLKIQRTERGDSAVYLCASSPQTGLAKNIQYFGAGTRLSVL.

This chain uses TRBV25-1 with TRBJ2-2; 8 nucleotides match TRBD2. CDR1 and CDR2 (germline): MGHDK, SYGVNS. The CDR3 runs to 15 residues. Unmatched junction bases numbered 2, after V lost 5 bases and J lost 0 bases. Here the CDR3 reads CASSHSGANTGELFF. The CDR3 nucleotides are TGTGCCAGCAGTCATAGCGGGGCGAACACCGGGGAGCTGTTTTTT.

The chain carries TRBV5-1 and TRBJ2-3; 8 bases match TRBD2. J gave up 1 base and V 2 bases, and 0 bases lay outside the gene matches. Per germline, CDR1 SGHRS and CDR2 YFSETQ. CDR3 length: 14 amino acids. Written as DNA, the CDR3 is TGCGCCAGCAGCTTAGCGGGAGGCACAGATACGCAGTATTTT. Translated, it gives CASSLAGGTDTQYF.

The rearrangement joins TRBV9 to TRBJ2-7; tentatively, D is TRBD2 (5 bases). CDR1 and CDR2 (germline): SGDLS, YYNGEE. Trimming left V 3 bases short and J 1 base short, with 11 bases between. The CDR3 length is 14 residues. This chain's CDR3 is CASSEAPGSYEQYF. CDR3 DNA: TGTGCCAGCAGCGAGGCACCGGGGTCCTACGAGCAGTACTTC. Together with reference TRBV9 and TRBJ2-7, the CDR3 gives the full variable domain: DSGVTQTPKHLITATGQRVTLRCSPRSGDLSVYWYQQSLDQGLQFLIQYYNGEERAKGNILERFSAQQFPDLHSELNLSSLELGDSALYFCASSEAPGSYEQYFGPGTRLTVT.

In its sample, this clone was seen once. The chain combines TRBV27 with TRBJ1-1; D uncertain. With 0 bases removed from V and 4 bases from J, the gap between germline ends came to 6 bases. The CDR3 is 13 residues long. In germline, CDR1 is MNHEY, CDR2 SMNVEV (reference sequence). CDR3 coding DNA: TGTGCCAGCAGTTTATCTAAGGGCACTGAAGCTTTCTTT. It specifies CASSLSKGTEAFF.

This chain links TRBV5-1 with TRBJ2-2, with 9 positions matching TRBD2. CDR1 is SGHRS and CDR2 is YFSETQ in the germline V gene. The CDR3 length is 18 residues. Losses at the gene ends were 4 bases for V and 5 bases for J; bases not matched to a gene: 15. The chain's CDR3 is CASSPQREASGGTGELFF. CDR3 bases: TGCGCCAGCAGCCCGCAGCGGGAGGCCAGCGGGGGAACCGGGGAGCTGTTTTTT.

The genes are TRBV5-4 and TRBJ2-5; tentatively, D is TRBD2 (6 bases). V lost 4 bases and J 5 bases, leaving 21 bases between the germline ends. The germline gives CDR1 SGHNT, CDR2 YYREEE (reference sequence). This CDR3 has 16 amino acids. The CDR3 DNA reads as TGTGCCAGCAGCGTCCCTCCTGGGGACTCGTGGGAGACCCAGTACTTC. Encoded protein: CASSVPPGDSWETQYF.

The J gene is TRBJ2-7, the V gene TRBV15; either TRBD1 or TRBD2 may fit D (5 bases each). CDR1 LNHNV and CDR2 YYDKDF come from the germline V gene (reference sequence). This CDR3 has 15 amino acids. Trimming pared 0 bases from V and 2 bases from J, leaving 11 bases between. CDR3: CATSRDHGTPYEQYF. The CDR3 DNA follows: TGTGCCACCAGCAGAGATCACGGGACCCCCTACGAGCAGTACTTC.

The genes are TRBV7-9 and TRBJ2-6; possibly TRBD1 for D (5 bases). Germline values: CDR1 SEHNR, CDR2 FQNEAQ (reference sequence). The CDR3 has 16 amino acids. V was cut by 2 bases and J by 0 bases, with 8 bases left in between. As DNA, the CDR3 is TGTGCCAGCAGCTTATCACAGGACTCTGGGGCCAACGTCCTGACTTTC. It translates to CASSLSQDSGANVLTF.

The gene calls are TRBV7-7 and TRBJ2-4; the match to TRBD1 covers 8 bases. The J segment lost 7 bases and the V segment lost 1 base, leaving 6 bases of the junction unmatched. The CDR3 has 15 residues. The germline gives CDR1 SSHAT, CDR2 FNYEAQ (reference sequence). CDR3 nucleotides: TGTGCCAGCAGCTTAGTCTGCAGGGGGCTGAACATTCAGTACTTC. Amino acids: CASSLVCRGLNIQYF.

The J gene is TRBJ2-4, the V gene TRBV6-5; 7 bases agree with TRBD1. The CDR3 spans 15 residues. The germline CDR1 and CDR2 sequences are MNHEY and SVGAGI. V shed 5 bases, J shed 1 base, and the junction held 5 bases outside the gene matches. For the CDR3, the DNA is TGTGCCAGCAGTCGACAGGGTCTGGCCAAAAACATTCAGTACTTC. Translated: CASSRQGLAKNIQYF.

V is TRBV2 and J is TRBJ1-1; a possible D gene is TRBD1 (6 bases). This CDR3 has 12 residues. Germline V lookup: CDR1 SNHLY, CDR2 FYNNEI. V was trimmed by 6 bases and J by 2 bases, leaving 7 bases between them. Here the CDR3 reads CASRGANTEAFF. DNA for the CDR3: TGTGCCAGCAGGGGGGCCAACACTGAAGCTTTCTTT.

The genes are TRBV19 and TRBJ1-1; possibly TRBD1 for D (5 bases). Trimming shortened V by 0 bases and J by 0 bases, and 14 bases separated the two germline ends. CDR1 is LNHDA and CDR2 is SQIVND in the germline V gene (reference sequence). The CDR3 contains 17 residues. CDR3 protein: CASSIDAAGHLNTEAFF. DNA of the CDR3: TGTGCCAGTAGTATAGATGCGGCAGGGCATTTGAACACTGAAGCTTTCTTT.

For the CDR3, the DNA is TGTGCCACAGTGGTCGGGAACACTGAAGCTTTCTTT. It encodes CATVVGNTEAFF. The chain recombines TRBV25-1 with TRBJ1-1; D is unresolved. This CDR3 has 12 residues. Germline CDR1 is MGHDK and CDR2 is SYGVNS. V was cut by 10 bases and J by 1 base, with 10 bases left in between.